In this sample, the clone carrying this T cell receptor beta chain turned up a few times. Its target is unknown. Germline-derived CDR1 and CDR2 are DFQATT and SNEGSKA (reference sequence). Losses at the gene ends were 0 bases for V and 7 bases for J; bases not matched to a gene: 9. The CDR3 runs 15 residues. This sample is drawn from a study of T cells in Graves' hyperthyroidism and ophthalmopathy. Study findings and constraints: Among thyroid clonotypes expanded above 0.001, most also appeared in blood. Ophthalmopathy onset followed model prediction by a median around six months.

From RNA transcripts, TCR beta CDR3 regions were amplified. Researchers ran a first-round RT-PCR on the TCR CDR3 using the HTBI primer set. TCRdb analysed the multiplex PCR reads with MiXCR anew, one entry per CDR3 protein. In the table there are about 200,000 distinct CDR3 sequences, approximately 17% of which are singletons. The chain is built from TRBV20-1 and TRBJ2-1; 7 nucleotides match TRBD2. The TCR sequence derives from a man aged 50-60 years with Graves' hyperthyroidism. Specimen: blood. CDR3 in amino acids: CSARDYGGSGNEQFF. The CDR3 DNA follows: TGCAGTGCTAGAGATTATGGCGGGAGCGGGAATGAGCAGTTCTTC.